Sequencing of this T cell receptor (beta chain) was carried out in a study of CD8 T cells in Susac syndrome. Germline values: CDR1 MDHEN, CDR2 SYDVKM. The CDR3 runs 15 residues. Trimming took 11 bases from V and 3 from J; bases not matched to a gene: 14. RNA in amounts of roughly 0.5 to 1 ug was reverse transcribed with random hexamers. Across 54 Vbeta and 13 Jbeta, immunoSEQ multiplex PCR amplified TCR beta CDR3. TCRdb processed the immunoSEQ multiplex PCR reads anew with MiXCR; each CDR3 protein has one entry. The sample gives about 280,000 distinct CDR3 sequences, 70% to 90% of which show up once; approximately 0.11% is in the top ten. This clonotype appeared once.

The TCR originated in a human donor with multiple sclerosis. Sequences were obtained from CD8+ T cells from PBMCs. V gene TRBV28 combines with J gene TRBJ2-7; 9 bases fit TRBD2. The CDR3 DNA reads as TGTGCCGCCTGCTCCGGGACTAGCATGGACTACGAGCAGTACTTC. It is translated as CAACSGTSMDYEQYF. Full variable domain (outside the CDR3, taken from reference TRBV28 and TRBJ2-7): DVKVTQSSRYLVKRTGEKVFLECVQDMDHENMFWYRQDPGLGLRLIYFSYDVKMKEKGDIPEGYSVSREKKERFSLILESASTNQTSMYLCAACSGTSMDYEQYFGPGTRLTVT.